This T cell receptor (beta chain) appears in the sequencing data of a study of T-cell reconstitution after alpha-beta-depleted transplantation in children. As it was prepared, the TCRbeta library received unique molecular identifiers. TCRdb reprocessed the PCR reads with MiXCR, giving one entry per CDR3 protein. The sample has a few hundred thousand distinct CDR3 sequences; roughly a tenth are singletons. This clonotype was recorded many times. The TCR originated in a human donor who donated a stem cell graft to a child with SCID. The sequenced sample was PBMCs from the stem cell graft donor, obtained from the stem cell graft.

In nucleotides, the CDR3 is TGCAGCGTTGACACTCCTCTTCCACAGACTACGCAGTATTTT. The encoded protein is CSVDTPLPQTTQYF. The genes are TRBV29-1 and TRBJ2-3; D is uncertain. CDR1 is SQVTM, CDR2 ANQGSEA, per germline. V lost 3 bases, J lost 8 bases, and 18 bases lay in between. The CDR3 sequence is 14 residues long.